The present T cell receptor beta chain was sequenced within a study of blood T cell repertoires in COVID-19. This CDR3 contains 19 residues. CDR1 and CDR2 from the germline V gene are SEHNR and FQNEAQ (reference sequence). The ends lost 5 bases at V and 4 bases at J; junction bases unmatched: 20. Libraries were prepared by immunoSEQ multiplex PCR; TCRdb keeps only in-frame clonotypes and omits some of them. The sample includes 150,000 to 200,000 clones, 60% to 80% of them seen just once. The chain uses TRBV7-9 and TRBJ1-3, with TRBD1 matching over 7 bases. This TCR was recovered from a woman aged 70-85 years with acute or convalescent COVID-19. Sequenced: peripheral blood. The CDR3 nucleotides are TGTGCCAGCAGCCCCGTTACGACAGGGAAAATTTTTGAAGGAAACACCATATATTTT. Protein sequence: CASSPVTTGKIFEGNTIYF.